This TCR beta chain was profiled in a study of T cell responses to AZD1222 COVID-19 vaccine (dated by TCRdb to 2020 to 2023). The study in broad terms: AZD1222 recipients with second doses at about 4 weeks or about 12 weeks were pooled, because spike-specific TCR depth and breadth did not differ between schedules. TCR sequencing was performed for more than 230 trial participants, of whom roughly 200 were given two doses of AZD1222 and roughly 25 were given two doses of MenACWY control vaccine. Trial participants were enrolled into age subgroups of 18-55, 56-69 and 70-plus years, which contained about 150, 28 and 57 TCR-sequenced participants, respectively.

This clone has a handful of counts. It has no known antigen specificity. No quality values exist for individual bases; no much larger clone is one base distant. Other DNA sequences within the sample encode an identical CDR3. The germline ends are 5 bases apart after V is trimmed by 2 bases and J by 4 bases. The germline V gene provides CDR1 MDHEN and CDR2 SYDVKM. Including the terminal cysteine and phenylalanine, the CDR3 comprises 12 residues. Left in the record is the CDR3 DNA by itself, 36 bases read in frame from the first base. The CDR3 regions of human TCRbeta chains were analyzed by immunosequencing. The published analysis was carried out like this. Repertoire TCRs were matched against a reference library of SARS-CoV-2-specific TCRs generated with the MIRA antigen-specificity platform. Breadth meant the fraction of unique TCRs that were SARS-CoV-2-associated, whereas depth meant the fraction of total T cells that were SARS-CoV-2-associated. Using the MIRA data, every spike-specific TCR was mapped to the spike region that the TCR reacted to and assigned to either a CD4 or a CD8 class. Log10-transformed breadth and depth values were compared by one-way ANOVA with Sidak's multiple comparisons tests. TCRdb re-hosts the immuneACCESS table, in-frame sequences only. Its copies lack some clones; in the studies checked, an unresolved V gene accounts for under half of them, and the cause for the rest is not known. V and J calls and clone size follow that table, whereas D and trimming were derived from the DNA. The sample data list 110,000 to 150,000 clones, and about 91% of these were observed just once. The ten top clones hold around 2.8% of the sample.

Study-wide conclusions, independent of this receptor: In the small 56-69-year group, the increase in depth fell short of significance, most likely because of low power. The vaccine-associated CD4 TCRs covered the entire spike protein, and the dominant responses fell in regions 160-218 and 743-854. Reportedly, close to half of the unique spike-specific TCRs recognized epitopes lying outside the regions that are mutated in the B.1.351 and B.1.1.7 variants. Participants were mostly white British and included more females than males, and it was suggested by the authors that clonal diversity may have been underestimated. Because no day 14 peak-response samples were available, repertoires were characterized only after the peak T cell response. After two AZD1222 doses, both the breadth and the depth of spike-specific TCRs were significantly higher than at day 0 and than in MenACWY recipients. Conclusions about previously exposed vaccinees are limited, since just six AZD1222 recipients were seropositive for SARS-CoV-2 at baseline.

The sample's time point label is to be understood as: baseline before first vaccination. Vaccinee samples were obtained from the UK trials COV001 and COV002, which included a single-blind randomized controlled phase 2/3 trial of AZD1222 (ChAdOx1 nCoV-19) in healthy adults. For TCRbeta chain sequencing, PBMC samples from trial participants were taken at day 0 and at day 28 after the second dose. This TCR was recovered from an adult in good health. Sequencing was performed on peripheral blood, taken on day 0 of AZD1222 vaccination. The receptor chain draws on TRBV28 and TRBJ1-2; the D gene is unclear. The CDR3 reads as follows: CASSLRLYGYTF. The sequenced DNA: TGTGCCAGCAGTTTAAGGCTCTATGGCTACACCTTC.